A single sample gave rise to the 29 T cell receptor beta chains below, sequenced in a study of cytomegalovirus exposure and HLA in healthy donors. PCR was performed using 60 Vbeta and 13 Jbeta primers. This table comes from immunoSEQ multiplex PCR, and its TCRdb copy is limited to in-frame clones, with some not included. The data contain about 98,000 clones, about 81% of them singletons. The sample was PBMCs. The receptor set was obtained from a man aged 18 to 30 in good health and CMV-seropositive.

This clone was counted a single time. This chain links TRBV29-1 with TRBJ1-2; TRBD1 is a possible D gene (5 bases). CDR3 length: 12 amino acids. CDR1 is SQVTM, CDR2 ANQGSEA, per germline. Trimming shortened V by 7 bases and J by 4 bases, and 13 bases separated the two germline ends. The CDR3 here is CSAYGGTYGYTF. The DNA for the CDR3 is TGCAGCGCTTACGGGGGGACCTATGGCTACACCTTC.

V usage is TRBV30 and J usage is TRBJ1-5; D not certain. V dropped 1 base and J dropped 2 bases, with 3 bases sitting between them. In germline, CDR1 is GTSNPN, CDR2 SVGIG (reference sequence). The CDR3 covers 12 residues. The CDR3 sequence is CAWSAGNQPQHF. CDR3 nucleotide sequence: TGTGCCTGGAGTGCTGGCAATCAGCCCCAGCATTTT. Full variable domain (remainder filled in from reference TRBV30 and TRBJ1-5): SQTIHQWPATLVQPVGSPLSLECTVEGTSNPNLYWYRQAAGRGLQLLFYSVGIGQISSEVPQNLSASRPQDRQFILSSKKLLLSDSGFYLCAWSAGNQPQHFGDGTRLSIL.

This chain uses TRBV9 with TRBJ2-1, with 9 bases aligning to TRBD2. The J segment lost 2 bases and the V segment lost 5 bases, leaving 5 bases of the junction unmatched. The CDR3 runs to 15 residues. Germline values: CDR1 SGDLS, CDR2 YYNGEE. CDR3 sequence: CASSGGTSPYNEQFF. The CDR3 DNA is TGTGCCAGCAGTGGAGGGACTAGCCCCTACAATGAGCAGTTCTTC.

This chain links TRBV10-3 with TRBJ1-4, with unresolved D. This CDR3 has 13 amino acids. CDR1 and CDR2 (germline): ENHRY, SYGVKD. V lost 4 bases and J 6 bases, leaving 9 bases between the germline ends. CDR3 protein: CAISAKADEKLFF. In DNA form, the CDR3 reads TGTGCCATCAGTGCCAAGGCGGATGAAAAACTGTTTTTT.

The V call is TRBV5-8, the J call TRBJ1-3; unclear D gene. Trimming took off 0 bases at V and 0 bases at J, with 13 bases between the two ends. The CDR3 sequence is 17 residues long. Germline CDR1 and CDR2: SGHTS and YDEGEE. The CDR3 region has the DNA TGTGCCAGCAGCTTGGGACCCGACTCCCACTCTGGAAACACCATATATTTT. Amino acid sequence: CASSLGPDSHSGNTIYF.

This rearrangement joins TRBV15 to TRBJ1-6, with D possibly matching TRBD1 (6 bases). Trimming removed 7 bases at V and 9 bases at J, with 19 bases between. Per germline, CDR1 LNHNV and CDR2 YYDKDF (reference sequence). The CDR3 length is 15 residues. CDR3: CATMDSLLIPSPLHF. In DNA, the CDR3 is TGTGCCACCATGGACAGTCTGTTAATTCCTTCACCCCTCCACTTT.

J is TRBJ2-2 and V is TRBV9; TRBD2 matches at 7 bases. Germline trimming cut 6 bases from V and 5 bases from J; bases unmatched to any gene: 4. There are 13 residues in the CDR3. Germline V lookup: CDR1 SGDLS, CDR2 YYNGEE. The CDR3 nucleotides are TGTGCCAGCAAGCGGGGAGGGACCGGGGAGCTGTTTTTT. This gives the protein CASKRGGTGELFF.

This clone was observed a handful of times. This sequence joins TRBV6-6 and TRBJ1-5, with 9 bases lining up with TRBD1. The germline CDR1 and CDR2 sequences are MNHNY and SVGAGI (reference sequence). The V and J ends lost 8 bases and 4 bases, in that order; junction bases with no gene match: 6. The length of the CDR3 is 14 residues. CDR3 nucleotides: TGTGCCAGCTACGTGGGACAGGGTAATCAGCCCCAGCATTTT. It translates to CASYVGQGNQPQHF.

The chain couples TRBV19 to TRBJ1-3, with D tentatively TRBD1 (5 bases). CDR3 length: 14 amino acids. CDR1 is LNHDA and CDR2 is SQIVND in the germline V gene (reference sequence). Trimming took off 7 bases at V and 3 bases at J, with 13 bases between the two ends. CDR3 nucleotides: TGTGCCAGTACCTTCGGGGGAGGTGGAAACACCATATATTTT. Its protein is CASTFGGGGNTIYF.

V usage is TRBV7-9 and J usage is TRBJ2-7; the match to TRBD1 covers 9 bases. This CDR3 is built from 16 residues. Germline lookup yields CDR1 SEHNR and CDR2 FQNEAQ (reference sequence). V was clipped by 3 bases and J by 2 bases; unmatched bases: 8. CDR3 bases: TGTGCCAGCAGCTTGAGTCCGGGACAGGGCGCCTACGAGCAGTACTTC. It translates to CASSLSPGQGAYEQYF.

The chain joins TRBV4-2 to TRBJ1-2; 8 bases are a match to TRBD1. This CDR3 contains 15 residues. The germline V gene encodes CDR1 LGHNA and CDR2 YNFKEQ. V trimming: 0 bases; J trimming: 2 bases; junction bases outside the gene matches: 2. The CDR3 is CASSQESGGNYGYTF. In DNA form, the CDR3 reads TGTGCCAGCAGCCAAGAGTCAGGGGGCAACTATGGCTACACCTTC.

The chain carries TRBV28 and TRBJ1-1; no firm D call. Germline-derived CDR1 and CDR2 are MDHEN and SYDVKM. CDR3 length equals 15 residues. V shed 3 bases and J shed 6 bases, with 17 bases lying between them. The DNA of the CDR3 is TGTGCCAGCAGTTTCGGGGAGACAAGGATCGCTGAAGCTTTCTTT. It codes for CASSFGETRIAEAFF.

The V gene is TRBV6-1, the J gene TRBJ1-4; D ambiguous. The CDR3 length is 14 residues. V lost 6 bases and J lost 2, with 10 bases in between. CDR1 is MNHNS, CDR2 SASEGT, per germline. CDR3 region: CASRVGETNEKLFF. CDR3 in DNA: TGTGCCAGCAGGGTTGGGGAGACTAATGAAAAACTGTTTTTT.

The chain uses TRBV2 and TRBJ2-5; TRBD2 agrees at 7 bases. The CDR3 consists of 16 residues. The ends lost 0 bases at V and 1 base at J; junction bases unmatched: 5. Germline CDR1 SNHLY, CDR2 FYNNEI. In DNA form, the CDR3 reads TGTGCCAGCAGTGAAGCGCTTCGGGGGGTCCAAGAGACCCAGTACTTC. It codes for CASSEALRGVQETQYF.

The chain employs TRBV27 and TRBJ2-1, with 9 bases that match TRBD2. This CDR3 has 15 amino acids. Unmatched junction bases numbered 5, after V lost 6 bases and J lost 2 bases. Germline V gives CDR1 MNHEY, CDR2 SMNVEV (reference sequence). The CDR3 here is CASSLERGAYNEQFF. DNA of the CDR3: TGTGCCAGCAGCCTAGAGCGGGGGGCCTACAATGAGCAGTTCTTC.

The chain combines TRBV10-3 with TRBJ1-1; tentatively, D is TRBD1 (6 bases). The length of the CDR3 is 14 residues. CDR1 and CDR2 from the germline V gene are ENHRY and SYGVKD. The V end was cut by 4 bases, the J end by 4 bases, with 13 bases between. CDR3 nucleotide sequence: TGTGCCATCAGTGCGGAGGGAGGGGGCACTGAAGCTTTCTTT. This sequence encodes CAISAEGGGTEAFF.

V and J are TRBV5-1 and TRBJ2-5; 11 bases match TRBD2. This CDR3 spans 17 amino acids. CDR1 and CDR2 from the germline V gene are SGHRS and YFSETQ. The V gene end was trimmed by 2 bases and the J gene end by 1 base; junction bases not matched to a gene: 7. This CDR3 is CASSFTVSGGAQETQYF. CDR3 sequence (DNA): TGCGCCAGCAGCTTTACAGTTAGCGGGGGGGCCCAAGAGACCCAGTACTTC.

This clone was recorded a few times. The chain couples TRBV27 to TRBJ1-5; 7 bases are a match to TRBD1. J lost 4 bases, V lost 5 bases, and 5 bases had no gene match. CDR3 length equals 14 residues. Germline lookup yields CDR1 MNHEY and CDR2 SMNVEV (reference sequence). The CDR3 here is CASSPRDRNQPQHF. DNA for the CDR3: TGTGCCAGCAGTCCCCGGGACAGAAATCAGCCCCAGCATTTT.

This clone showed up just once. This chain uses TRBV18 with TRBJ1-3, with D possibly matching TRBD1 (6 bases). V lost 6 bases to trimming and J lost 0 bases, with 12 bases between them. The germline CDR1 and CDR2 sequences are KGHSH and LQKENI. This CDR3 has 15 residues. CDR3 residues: CASSARDISGNTIYF. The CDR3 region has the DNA TGTGCCAGCTCGGCCAGGGACATCTCTGGAAACACCATATATTTT.

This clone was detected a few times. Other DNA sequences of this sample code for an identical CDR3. The chain's CDR3 is CASSPPDRSYEQYF. CDR3 nucleotide sequence: TGTGCCAGCAGCCCCCCGGACAGGTCTTACGAGCAGTACTTC. V is TRBV5-6 and J is TRBJ2-7; 7 nucleotides agree with TRBD1. The CDR3 consists of 14 residues. In germline, CDR1 is SGHDT, CDR2 YYEEEE. After removal of 4 bases from V and 4 bases from J, the junction contained 8 bases not matched to a gene.

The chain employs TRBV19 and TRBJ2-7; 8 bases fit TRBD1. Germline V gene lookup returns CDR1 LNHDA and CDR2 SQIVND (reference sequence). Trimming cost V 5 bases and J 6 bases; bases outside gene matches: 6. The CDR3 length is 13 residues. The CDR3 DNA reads TGTGCCAGTAGTTGGCAGGGGGCTCCCGAGCAGTACTTC. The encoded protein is CASSWQGAPEQYF.

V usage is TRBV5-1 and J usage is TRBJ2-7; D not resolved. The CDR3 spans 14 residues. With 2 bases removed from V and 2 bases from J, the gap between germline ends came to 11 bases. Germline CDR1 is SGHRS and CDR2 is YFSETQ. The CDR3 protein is CASSLEQIPYEQYF. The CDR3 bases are TGCGCCAGCAGCTTAGAACAGATCCCCTACGAGCAGTACTTC.

CDR3 DNA: TGTGCCAGCAGTGAAAGTTTGGGAGGAGAGACCCAGTACTTC. Its protein product is CASSESLGGETQYF. The chain carries TRBV2 and TRBJ2-5, with a weak D call TRBD2 (6 bases). Trimming took off 2 bases at V and 4 bases at J, with 11 bases between the two ends. This CDR3 is built from 14 residues. CDR1 is SNHLY, CDR2 FYNNEI, per germline.

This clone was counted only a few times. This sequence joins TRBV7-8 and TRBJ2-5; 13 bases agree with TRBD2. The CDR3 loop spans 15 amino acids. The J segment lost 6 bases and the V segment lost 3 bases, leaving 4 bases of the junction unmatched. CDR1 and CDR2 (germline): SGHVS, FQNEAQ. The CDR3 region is CASSFGLAGDKTQYF. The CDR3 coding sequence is TGTGCCAGCAGCTTTGGACTAGCGGGGGATAAGACCCAGTACTTC.

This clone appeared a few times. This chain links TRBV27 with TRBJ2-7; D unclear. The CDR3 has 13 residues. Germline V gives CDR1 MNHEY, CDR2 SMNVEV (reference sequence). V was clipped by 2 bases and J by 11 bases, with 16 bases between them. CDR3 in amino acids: CASSLIPRVPEYF. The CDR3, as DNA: TGTGCCAGCAGTTTAATCCCGAGAGTCCCGGAGTACTTC.

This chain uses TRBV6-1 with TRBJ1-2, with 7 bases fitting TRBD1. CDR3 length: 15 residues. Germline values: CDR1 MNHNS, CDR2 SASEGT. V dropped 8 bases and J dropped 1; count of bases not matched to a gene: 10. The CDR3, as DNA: TGTGCCAGCTCGGGGACAGTGCACTATAACTATGGCTACACCTTC. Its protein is CASSGTVHYNYGYTF.

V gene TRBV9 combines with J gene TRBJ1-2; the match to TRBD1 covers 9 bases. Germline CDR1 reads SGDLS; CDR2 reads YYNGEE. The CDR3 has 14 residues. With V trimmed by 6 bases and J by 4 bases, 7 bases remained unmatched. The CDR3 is CASKDRGGGYGYTF. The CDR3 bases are TGTGCCAGCAAGGACAGGGGCGGCGGCTATGGCTACACCTTC. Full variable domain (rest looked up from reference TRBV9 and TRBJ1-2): DSGVTQTPKHLITATGQRVTLRCSPRSGDLSVYWYQQSLDQGLQFLIQYYNGEERAKGNILERFSAQQFPDLHSELNLSSLELGDSALYFCASKDRGGGYGYTFGSGTRLTVV.

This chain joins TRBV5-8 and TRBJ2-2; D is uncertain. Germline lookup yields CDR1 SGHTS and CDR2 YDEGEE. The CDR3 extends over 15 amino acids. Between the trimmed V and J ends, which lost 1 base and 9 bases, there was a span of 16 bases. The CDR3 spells CASSLIRFRVRELFF. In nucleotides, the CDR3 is TGTGCCAGCAGCTTGATTAGATTTAGAGTCCGGGAGCTGTTTTTT.

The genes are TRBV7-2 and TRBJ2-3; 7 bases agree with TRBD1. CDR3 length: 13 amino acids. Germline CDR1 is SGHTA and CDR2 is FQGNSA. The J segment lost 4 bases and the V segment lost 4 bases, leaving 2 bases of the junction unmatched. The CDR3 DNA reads TGTGCCAGCAGCTGGCAGGGGGCAGATACGCAGTATTTT. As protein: CASSWQGADTQYF.